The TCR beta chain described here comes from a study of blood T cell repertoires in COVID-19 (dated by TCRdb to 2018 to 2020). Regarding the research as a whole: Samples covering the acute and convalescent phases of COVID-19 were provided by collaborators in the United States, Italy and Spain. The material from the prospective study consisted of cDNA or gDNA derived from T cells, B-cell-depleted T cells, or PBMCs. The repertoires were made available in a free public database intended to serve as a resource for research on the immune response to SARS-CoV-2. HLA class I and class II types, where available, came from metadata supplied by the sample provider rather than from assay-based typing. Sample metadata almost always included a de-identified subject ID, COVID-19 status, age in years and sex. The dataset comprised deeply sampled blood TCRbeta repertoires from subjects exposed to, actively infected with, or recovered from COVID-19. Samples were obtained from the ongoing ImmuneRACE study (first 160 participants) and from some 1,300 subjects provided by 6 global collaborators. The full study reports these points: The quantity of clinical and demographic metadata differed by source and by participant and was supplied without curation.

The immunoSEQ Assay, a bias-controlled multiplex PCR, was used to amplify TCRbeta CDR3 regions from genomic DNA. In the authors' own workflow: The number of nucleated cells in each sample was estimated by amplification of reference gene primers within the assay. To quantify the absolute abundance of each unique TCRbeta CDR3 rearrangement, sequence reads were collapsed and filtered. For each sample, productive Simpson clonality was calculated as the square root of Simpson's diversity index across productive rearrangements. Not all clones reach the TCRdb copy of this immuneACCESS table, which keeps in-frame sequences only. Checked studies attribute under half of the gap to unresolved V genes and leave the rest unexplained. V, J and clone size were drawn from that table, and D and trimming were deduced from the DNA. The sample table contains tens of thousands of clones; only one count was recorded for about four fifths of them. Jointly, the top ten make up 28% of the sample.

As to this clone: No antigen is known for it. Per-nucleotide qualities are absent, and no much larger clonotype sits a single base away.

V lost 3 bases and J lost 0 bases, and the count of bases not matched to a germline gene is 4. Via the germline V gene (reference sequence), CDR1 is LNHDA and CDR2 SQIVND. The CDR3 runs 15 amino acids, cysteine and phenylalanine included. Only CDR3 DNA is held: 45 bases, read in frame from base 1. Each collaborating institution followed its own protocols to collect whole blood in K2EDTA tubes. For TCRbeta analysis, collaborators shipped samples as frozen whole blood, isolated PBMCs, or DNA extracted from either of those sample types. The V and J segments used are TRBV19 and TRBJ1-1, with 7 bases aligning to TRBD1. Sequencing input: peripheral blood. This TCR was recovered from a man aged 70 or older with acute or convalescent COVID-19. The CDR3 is CASSMGDRVNTEAFF. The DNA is TGTGCCAGTAGTATGGGTGACAGGGTGAACACTGAAGCTTTCTTT.